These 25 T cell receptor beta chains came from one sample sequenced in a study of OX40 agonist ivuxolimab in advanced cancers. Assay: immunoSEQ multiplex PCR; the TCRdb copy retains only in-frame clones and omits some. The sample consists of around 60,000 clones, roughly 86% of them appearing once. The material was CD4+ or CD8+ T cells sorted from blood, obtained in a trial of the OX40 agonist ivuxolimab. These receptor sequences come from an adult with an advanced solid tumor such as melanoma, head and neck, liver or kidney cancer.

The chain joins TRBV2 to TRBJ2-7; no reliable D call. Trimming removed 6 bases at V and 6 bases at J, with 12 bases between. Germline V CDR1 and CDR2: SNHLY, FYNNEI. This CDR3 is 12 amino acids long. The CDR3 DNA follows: TGTGCCAGCAGGGTGGGTCCGGGCGAGCAGTACTTC. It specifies CASRVGPGEQYF. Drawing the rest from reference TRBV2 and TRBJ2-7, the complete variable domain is EPEVTQTPSHQVTQMGQEVILRCVPISNHLYFYWYRQILGQKVEFLVSFYNNEISEKSEIFDDQFSVERPDGSNFTLKIRSTKLEDSAMYFCASRVGPGEQYFGPGTRLTVT.

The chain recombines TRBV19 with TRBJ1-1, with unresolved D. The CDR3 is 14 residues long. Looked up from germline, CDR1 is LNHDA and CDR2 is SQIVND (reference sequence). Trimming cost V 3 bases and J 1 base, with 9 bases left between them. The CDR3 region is CASSISQPNTEAFF. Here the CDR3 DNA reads TGTGCCAGTAGTATCTCACAACCGAACACTGAAGCTTTCTTT.

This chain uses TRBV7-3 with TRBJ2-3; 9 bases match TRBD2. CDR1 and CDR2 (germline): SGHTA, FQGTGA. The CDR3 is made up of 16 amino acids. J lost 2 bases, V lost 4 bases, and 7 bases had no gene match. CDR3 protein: CASSSRSGGNTDTQYF. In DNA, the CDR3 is TGTGCCAGCAGCTCCCGGAGCGGGGGGAACACAGATACGCAGTATTTT.

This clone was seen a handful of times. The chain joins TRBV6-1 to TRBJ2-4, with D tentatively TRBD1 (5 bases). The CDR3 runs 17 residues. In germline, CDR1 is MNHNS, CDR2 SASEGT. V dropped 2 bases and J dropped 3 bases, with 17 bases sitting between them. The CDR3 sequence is CASSERQSSLVKNIQYF. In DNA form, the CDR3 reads TGTGCCAGCAGTGAACGACAGTCTAGTCTGGTCAAAAACATTCAGTACTTC.

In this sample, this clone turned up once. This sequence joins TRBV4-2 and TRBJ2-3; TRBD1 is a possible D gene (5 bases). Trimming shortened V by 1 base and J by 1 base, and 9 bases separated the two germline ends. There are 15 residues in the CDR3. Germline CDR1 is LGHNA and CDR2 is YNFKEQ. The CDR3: CASSQVGVGTDTQYF. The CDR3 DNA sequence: TGTGCCAGCAGCCAAGTAGGGGTAGGCACAGATACGCAGTATTTT.

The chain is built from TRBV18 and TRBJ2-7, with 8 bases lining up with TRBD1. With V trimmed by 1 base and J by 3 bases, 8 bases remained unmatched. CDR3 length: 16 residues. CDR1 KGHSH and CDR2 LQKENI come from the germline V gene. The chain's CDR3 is CASSPRLGQAGYEQYF. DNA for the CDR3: TGTGCCAGCTCACCACGGCTGGGACAGGCGGGCTACGAGCAGTACTTC.

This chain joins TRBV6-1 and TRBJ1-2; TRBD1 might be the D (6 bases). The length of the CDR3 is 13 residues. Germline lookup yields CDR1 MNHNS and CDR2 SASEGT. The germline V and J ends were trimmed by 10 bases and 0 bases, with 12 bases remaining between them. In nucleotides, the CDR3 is TGTGCCACCGACAGGCAGCCTAACTATGGCTACACCTTC. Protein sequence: CATDRQPNYGYTF.

Written as DNA, the CDR3 is TGTGCCAGCACCCCTGAGGGAGACGCGGGCACCGGGGAGCTGTTTTTT. Protein sequence: CASTPEGDAGTGELFF. This chain links TRBV5-4 with TRBJ2-2, with D perhaps matching TRBD2 (5 bases). Trimming removed 6 bases from V and 4 bases from J, with 19 bases in between. Germline lookup yields CDR1 SGHNT and CDR2 YYREEE (reference sequence). The length of the CDR3 is 16 residues.

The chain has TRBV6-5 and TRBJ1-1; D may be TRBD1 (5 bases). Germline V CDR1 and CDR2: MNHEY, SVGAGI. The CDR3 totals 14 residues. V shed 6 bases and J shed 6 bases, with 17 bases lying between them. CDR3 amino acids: CASSWGGVNAEAFF. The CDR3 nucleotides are TGTGCCAGCAGCTGGGGAGGGGTTAATGCTGAAGCTTTCTTT.

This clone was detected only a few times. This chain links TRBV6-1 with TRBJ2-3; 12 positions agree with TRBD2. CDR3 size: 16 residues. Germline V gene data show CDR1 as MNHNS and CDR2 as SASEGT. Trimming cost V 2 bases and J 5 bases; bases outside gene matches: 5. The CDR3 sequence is CASSEFLAGGRDTQYF. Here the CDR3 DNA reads TGTGCCAGCAGTGAATTTCTAGCGGGGGGGCGAGATACGCAGTATTTT.

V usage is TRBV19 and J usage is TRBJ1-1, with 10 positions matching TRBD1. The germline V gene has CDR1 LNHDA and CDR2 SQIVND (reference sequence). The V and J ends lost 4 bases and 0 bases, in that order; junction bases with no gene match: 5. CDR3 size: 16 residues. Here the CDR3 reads CASSKRDRGMNTEAFF. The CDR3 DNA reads TGTGCCAGTAGTAAGAGGGACAGGGGCATGAACACTGAAGCTTTCTTT.

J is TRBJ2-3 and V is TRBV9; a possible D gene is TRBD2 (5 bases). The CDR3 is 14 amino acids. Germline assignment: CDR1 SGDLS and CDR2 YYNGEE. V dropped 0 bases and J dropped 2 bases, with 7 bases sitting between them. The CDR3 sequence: CASSVAGFTDTQYF. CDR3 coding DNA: TGTGCCAGCAGCGTAGCGGGGTTCACAGATACGCAGTATTTT.

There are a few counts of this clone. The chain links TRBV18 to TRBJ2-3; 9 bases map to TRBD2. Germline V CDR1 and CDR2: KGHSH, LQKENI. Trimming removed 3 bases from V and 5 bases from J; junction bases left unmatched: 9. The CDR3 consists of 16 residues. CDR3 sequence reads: CASSPDQGLARDTQYF. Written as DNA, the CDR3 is TGTGCCAGCTCACCCGACCAAGGACTAGCGAGAGATACGCAGTATTTT.

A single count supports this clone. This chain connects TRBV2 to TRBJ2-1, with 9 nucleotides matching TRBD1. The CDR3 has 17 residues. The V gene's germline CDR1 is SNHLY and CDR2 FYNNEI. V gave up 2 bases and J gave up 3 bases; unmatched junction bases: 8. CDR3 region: CASSEQQGAISYNEQFF. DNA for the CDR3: TGTGCCAGCAGTGAACAACAGGGGGCGATTAGCTACAATGAGCAGTTCTTC.

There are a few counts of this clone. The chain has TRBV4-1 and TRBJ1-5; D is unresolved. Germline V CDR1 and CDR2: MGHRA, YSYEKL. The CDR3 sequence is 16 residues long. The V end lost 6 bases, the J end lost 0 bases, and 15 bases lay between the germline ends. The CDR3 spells CASSPGPQNSNQPQHF. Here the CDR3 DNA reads TGCGCCAGCAGTCCTGGGCCGCAAAATAGCAATCAGCCCCAGCATTTT.

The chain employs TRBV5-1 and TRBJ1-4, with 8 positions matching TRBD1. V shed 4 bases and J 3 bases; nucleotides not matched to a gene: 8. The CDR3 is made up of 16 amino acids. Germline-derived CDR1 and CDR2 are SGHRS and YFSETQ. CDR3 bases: TGCGCCAGCAGCCAAGACAGGGGCGCCCCTAATGAAAAACTGTTTTTT. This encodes CASSQDRGAPNEKLFF.

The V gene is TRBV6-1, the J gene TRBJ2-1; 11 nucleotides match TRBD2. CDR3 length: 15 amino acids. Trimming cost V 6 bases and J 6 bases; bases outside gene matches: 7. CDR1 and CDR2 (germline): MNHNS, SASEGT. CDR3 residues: CASSAGTSGLNEQFF. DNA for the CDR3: TGTGCCAGCAGCGCCGGGACTAGCGGCCTCAATGAGCAGTTCTTC.

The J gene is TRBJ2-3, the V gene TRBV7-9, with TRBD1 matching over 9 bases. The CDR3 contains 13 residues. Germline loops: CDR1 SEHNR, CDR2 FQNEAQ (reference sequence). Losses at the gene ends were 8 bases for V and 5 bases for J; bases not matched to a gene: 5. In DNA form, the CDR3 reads TGTGCCAGCCGACAGGGGGGGGAAGATACGCAGTATTTT. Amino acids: CASRQGGEDTQYF.

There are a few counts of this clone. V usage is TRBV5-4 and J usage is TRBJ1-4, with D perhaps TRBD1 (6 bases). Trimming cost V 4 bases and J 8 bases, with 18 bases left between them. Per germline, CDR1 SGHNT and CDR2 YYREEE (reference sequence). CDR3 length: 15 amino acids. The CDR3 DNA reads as TGTGCCAGCAGCCGATCACAGGGAATTGAGGAAAAACTGTTTTTT. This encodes CASSRSQGIEEKLFF.

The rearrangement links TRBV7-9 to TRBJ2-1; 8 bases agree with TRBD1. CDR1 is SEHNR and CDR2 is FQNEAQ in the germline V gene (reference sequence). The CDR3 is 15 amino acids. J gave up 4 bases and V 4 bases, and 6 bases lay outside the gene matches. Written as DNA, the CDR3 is TGTGCCAGCAGCTCGATGGACAGGGCGTACAATGAGCAGTTCTTC. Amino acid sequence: CASSSMDRAYNEQFF.

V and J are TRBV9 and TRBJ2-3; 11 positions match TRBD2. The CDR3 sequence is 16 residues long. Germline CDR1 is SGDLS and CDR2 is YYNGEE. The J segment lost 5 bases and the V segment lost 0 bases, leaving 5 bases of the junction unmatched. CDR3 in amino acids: CASSVGSGGAVDTQYF. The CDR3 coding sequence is TGTGCCAGCAGCGTAGGTAGCGGGGGGGCGGTAGATACGCAGTATTTT. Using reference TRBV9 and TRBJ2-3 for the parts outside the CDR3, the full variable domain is DSGVTQTPKHLITATGQRVTLRCSPRSGDLSVYWYQQSLDQGLQFLIQYYNGEERAKGNILERFSAQQFPDLHSELNLSSLELGDSALYFCASSVGSGGAVDTQYFGPGTRLTVL.

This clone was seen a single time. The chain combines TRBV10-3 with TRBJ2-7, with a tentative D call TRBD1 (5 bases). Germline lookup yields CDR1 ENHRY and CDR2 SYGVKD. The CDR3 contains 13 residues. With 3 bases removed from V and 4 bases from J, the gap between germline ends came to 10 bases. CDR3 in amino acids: CAISDREEYEQYF. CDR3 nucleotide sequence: TGTGCCATCAGTGACAGGGAAGAATACGAGCAGTACTTC.

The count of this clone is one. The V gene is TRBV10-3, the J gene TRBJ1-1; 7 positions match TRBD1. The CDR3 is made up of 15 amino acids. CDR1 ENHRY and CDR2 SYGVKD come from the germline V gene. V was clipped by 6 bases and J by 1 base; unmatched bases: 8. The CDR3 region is CAIRDPGQQNTEAFF. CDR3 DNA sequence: TGTGCCATCAGAGACCCGGGACAGCAGAACACTGAAGCTTTCTTT.

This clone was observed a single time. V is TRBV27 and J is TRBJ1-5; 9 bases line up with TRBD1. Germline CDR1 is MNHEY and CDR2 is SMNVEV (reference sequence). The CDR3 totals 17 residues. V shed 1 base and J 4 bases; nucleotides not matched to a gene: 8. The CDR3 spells CASSLFHRGRANQPQHF. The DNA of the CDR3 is TGTGCCAGCAGTTTATTCCACAGGGGGCGGGCTAATCAGCCCCAGCATTTT.

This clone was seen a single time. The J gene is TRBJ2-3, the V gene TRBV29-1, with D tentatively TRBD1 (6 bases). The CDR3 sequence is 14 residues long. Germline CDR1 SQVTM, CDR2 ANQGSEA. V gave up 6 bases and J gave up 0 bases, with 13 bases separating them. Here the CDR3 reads CSVSWGQSTDTQYF. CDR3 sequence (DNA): TGCAGCGTCTCGTGGGGGCAGAGCACAGATACGCAGTATTTT.